The clone carrying this TCR beta chain has a single count. This entry belongs to a study of blood T cells in healthy people across ages. A second PCR of roughly 7 to 11 cycles used a sample-barcoded 5' primer and a J-beta primer mix. TCRdb recomputed calls from the 5' RACE reads with MiXCR, one row per CDR3 protein. The data show over a million distinct CDR3 sequences, 40% to 50% seen once. The clonotype comes from an older woman in good health. Material: blood.

CDR3 in DNA: TGCGCCAGCAGCGTGCCTAGCGCGTACAATGAGCAGTTCTTC. It is translated as CASSVPSAYNEQFF. The chain joins TRBV5-1 to TRBJ2-1; a weak D match, TRBD2 (6 bases). The V end was cut by 4 bases, the J end by 4 bases, with 12 bases between. Per germline, CDR1 SGHRS and CDR2 YFSETQ. This CDR3 spans 14 amino acids.